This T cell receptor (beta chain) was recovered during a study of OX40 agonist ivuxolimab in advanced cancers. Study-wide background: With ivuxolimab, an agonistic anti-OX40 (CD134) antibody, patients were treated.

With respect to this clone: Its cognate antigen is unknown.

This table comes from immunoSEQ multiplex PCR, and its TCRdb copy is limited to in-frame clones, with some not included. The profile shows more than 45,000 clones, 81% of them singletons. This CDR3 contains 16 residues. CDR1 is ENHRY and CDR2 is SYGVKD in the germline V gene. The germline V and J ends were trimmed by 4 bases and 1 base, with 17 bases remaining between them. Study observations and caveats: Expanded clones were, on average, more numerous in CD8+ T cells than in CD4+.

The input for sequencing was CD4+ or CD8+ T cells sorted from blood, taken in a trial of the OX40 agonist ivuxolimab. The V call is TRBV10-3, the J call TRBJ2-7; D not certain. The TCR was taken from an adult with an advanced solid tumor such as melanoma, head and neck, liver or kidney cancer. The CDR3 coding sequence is TGTGCCATCAGTGCCTCGGGTCGGACGGTATCCTACGAGCAGTACTTC. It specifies CAISASGRTVSYEQYF.